These 23 T cell receptor beta chains share one sample of origin, sequenced in a study of cytomegalovirus exposure and HLA in healthy donors. The PCR employed 60 Vbeta primers together with 13 Jbeta primers. Clones were read by immunoSEQ multiplex PCR, and TCRdb kept only the in-frame ones, dropping some. There are over 150,000 clones in the sample; around 80% occur only once, and 1% lies in the top ten. The specimen was PBMCs. The receptors stem from a woman in her fifties or sixties in good health and CMV-seropositive.

V and J are TRBV18 and TRBJ1-1; D possibly corresponds to TRBD1 (6 bases). Trimming pared 10 bases from V and 4 bases from J, leaving 16 bases between. CDR1 and CDR2 (germline): KGHSH, LQKENI. CDR3 length: 13 amino acids. The chain's CDR3 is CATYTTGLTEAFF. The CDR3 DNA reads as TGTGCCACCTATACTACAGGGCTCACTGAAGCTTTCTTT.

V is TRBV11-2 and J is TRBJ1-1; no reliable D call. The germline V and J ends were trimmed by 0 bases and 4 bases, with 18 bases remaining between them. There are 17 residues in the CDR3. The V gene's germline CDR1 is SGHAT and CDR2 FQNNGV. The CDR3 coding sequence is TGTGCCAGCAGCTTAGATAATCGTCCGGGATTAGGCACTGAAGCTTTCTTT. This encodes CASSLDNRPGLGTEAFF.

The V gene is TRBV11-3, the J gene TRBJ2-1, with D perhaps matching TRBD1 (6 bases). V lost 2 bases to trimming and J lost 7 bases, with 6 bases between them. This CDR3 has 12 residues. CDR1 and CDR2 (germline): SGHNT, YENEEA. The CDR3 spells CASSLQGNEQFF. CDR3 nucleotides: TGTGCCAGCAGCTTACAGGGGAATGAGCAGTTCTTC.

The rearrangement joins TRBV7-2 to TRBJ1-5; D perhaps matches TRBD1 (6 bases). Between the trimmed V and J ends, which lost 5 bases and 6 bases, there was a span of 17 bases. Germline V gene lookup returns CDR1 SGHTA and CDR2 FQGNSA. The CDR3 loop spans 15 amino acids. The CDR3 region is CASSPTTGSAQPQHF. The CDR3 DNA reads as TGTGCCAGCAGCCCCACAACAGGGTCGGCTCAGCCCCAGCATTTT.

The rearrangement links TRBV5-1 to TRBJ2-2; 10 nucleotides match TRBD2. Per the germline V gene, CDR1 is SGHRS and CDR2 is YFSETQ. V gave up 1 base and J gave up 7 bases; unmatched junction bases: 4. The CDR3 has 15 residues. CDR3 region: CASSLPSGRIGELFF. The CDR3, as DNA: TGCGCCAGCAGCTTGCCTAGCGGGAGAATCGGGGAGCTGTTTTTT.

V and J are TRBV7-9 and TRBJ2-5, with a possible D match to TRBD2 (6 bases). The germline V and J ends were trimmed by 8 bases and 5 bases, with 21 bases remaining between them. The CDR3 extends over 15 amino acids. Germline assignment: CDR1 SEHNR and CDR2 FQNEAQ (reference sequence). The CDR3 protein is CASGPQGGVRETQYF. CDR3 DNA sequence: TGTGCCAGCGGTCCTCAAGGCGGGGTTAGGGAGACCCAGTACTTC.

The rearrangement joins TRBV15 to TRBJ1-1, with 9 nucleotides matching TRBD1. The CDR3 consists of 13 residues. The junction had 3 bases not matched to a gene; V was cut back by 2 bases and J by 8 bases. Looked up from germline, CDR1 is LNHNV and CDR2 is YYDKDF (reference sequence). CDR3 amino acids: CATSRSGQGEAFF. CDR3 bases: TGTGCCACCAGCAGATCGGGACAGGGAGAAGCTTTCTTT.

J is TRBJ2-2 and V is TRBV18; a possible D gene is TRBD1 (6 bases). The CDR3 has 16 amino acids. The germline gives CDR1 KGHSH, CDR2 LQKENI. Trimming stripped 3 bases from V and 7 bases from J, with 18 bases between. The CDR3 sequence: CASSPLASTRGGELFF. Here the CDR3 DNA reads TGTGCCAGCTCACCGCTTGCGTCCACCAGGGGCGGGGAGCTGTTTTTT.

V usage is TRBV7-2 and J usage is TRBJ1-3; no firm D call. The V end lost 1 base, the J end lost 0 bases, and 7 bases lay between the germline ends. CDR3 length: 15 residues. Germline assignment: CDR1 SGHTA and CDR2 FQGNSA. The CDR3: CASSLVGSSGNTIYF. As DNA, the CDR3 is TGTGCCAGCAGCTTAGTGGGGAGCTCTGGAAACACCATATATTTT.

This clone was picked up a small number of times. The rearrangement uses TRBV9 and TRBJ2-2; the D is unclear. The V end lost 0 bases, the J end lost 4 bases, and 10 bases lay between the germline ends. There are 15 residues in the CDR3. Germline-derived CDR1 and CDR2 are SGDLS and YYNGEE. The DNA for the CDR3 is TGTGCCAGCAGCGTAGTGTCCTCCCCCACCGGGGAGCTGTTTTTT. This codes for CASSVVSSPTGELFF.

This chain connects TRBV5-5 to TRBJ2-5; D perhaps matches TRBD2 (6 bases). The germline gives CDR1 SGHKS, CDR2 YYEKEE (reference sequence). V lost 0 bases, J lost 7 bases, and 10 bases lay in between. The CDR3 is 13 residues long. The CDR3 sequence is CASSLDFGGTQYF. Written as DNA, the CDR3 is TGTGCCAGCAGCTTGGATTTCGGGGGGACCCAGTACTTC.

The V and J genes are TRBV7-2 and TRBJ2-1; D unclear. The CDR3 length is 12 residues. Germline-derived CDR1 and CDR2 are SGHTA and FQGNSA. V lost 6 bases, J lost 7 bases, and 10 bases lay in between. The chain's CDR3 is CASSLVRNEQFF. The CDR3 nucleotides read TGTGCCAGCAGTCTAGTGCGGAATGAGCAGTTCTTC.

V gene TRBV15 combines with J gene TRBJ1-1; 7 nucleotides line up with TRBD1. Unmatched junction bases numbered 3, after V lost 7 bases and J lost 1 base. Germline lookup yields CDR1 LNHNV and CDR2 YYDKDF (reference sequence). The CDR3 sequence is 13 residues long. This CDR3 is CATTTGRNTEAFF. The CDR3 coding sequence is TGTGCCACCACGACAGGGAGGAACACTGAAGCTTTCTTT.

This clone was detected a few times. The rearrangement uses TRBV7-9 and TRBJ1-6; 7 bases align to TRBD1. The CDR3 spans 13 residues. Germline V gene lookup returns CDR1 SEHNR and CDR2 FQNEAQ (reference sequence). Trimming removed 11 bases from V and 9 bases from J; junction bases left unmatched: 10. The CDR3 DNA reads as TGTGCCGGATCCGGGACAGCCTCTTCACCCCTCCACTTT. It specifies CAGSGTASSPLHF.

This clone occurred a few times. The chain combines TRBV10-3 with TRBJ1-4; no reliable D call. In germline, CDR1 is ENHRY, CDR2 SYGVKD. The CDR3 is 14 amino acids. Trimming took off 4 bases at V and 3 bases at J, with 9 bases between the two ends. CDR3 DNA sequence: TGTGCCATCAGTGCCTCGGTGGCTAATGAAAAACTGTTTTTT. Translated: CAISASVANEKLFF.

This clone was counted once. This sequence joins TRBV7-9 and TRBJ2-1, with D maybe TRBD1 (6 bases). CDR3 size: 16 residues. The germline V and J ends were trimmed by 1 base and 6 bases, with 16 bases remaining between them. Germline V gives CDR1 SEHNR, CDR2 FQNEAQ (reference sequence). CDR3 in DNA: TGTGCCAGCAGCTTAGGCAGGGGCAATGTAGTCAATGAGCAGTTCTTC. Its translation: CASSLGRGNVVNEQFF.

The chain couples TRBV28 to TRBJ1-4, with TRBD1 identical over 9 bases. Trimming at V came to 6 bases and at J to 8 bases, leaving 13 bases not matched to a gene. The CDR3 has 16 residues. Germline V lookup: CDR1 MDHEN, CDR2 SYDVKM. CDR3 sequence reads: CASSEPTGTGKEKLFF. The CDR3, as DNA: TGTGCCAGCAGCGAGCCTACCGGGACAGGGAAAGAAAAACTGTTTTTT.

The table lists this clone with a count of one. The CDR3 does not end in the conserved phenylalanine or tryptophan, so this is likely a read error. V is TRBV20-1 and J is TRBJ1-1; no definite D call. Per germline, CDR1 DFQATT and CDR2 SNEGSKA (reference sequence). V was shortened by 7 bases and J by 7 bases, with 4 bases between the two germline ends. The CDR3 totals 8 residues. The CDR3 DNA follows: TGCAGTGACAGTGAAGCTTTCCTT. Protein: CSDSEAFL.

This chain links TRBV27 with TRBJ1-3; possibly TRBD1 for D (6 bases). Germline CDR1 and CDR2: MNHEY and SMNVEV (reference sequence). The CDR3 spans 17 residues. The V end was cut by 5 bases, the J end by 0 bases, with 17 bases between. The CDR3 sequence: CASSMSGTSSSGNTIYF. CDR3 in DNA: TGTGCCAGCAGTATGTCCGGGACATCCAGCTCTGGAAACACCATATATTTT.

This clone has a single count. The rearrangement links TRBV11-1 to TRBJ1-2, with TRBD1 matching 8 bases. Losses at the gene ends were 4 bases for V and 14 bases for J; bases not matched to a gene: 9. The germline CDR1 and CDR2 sequences are SGHAT and FQDESV (reference sequence). The CDR3 covers 12 residues. The DNA for the CDR3 is TGTGCCAGCAGCTCCCTCGGGACAGGCGGTACCTTC. It codes for CASSSLGTGGTF.

The V gene is TRBV7-8, the J gene TRBJ2-2; 10 bases agree with TRBD2. The CDR3 extends over 16 amino acids. From germline, CDR1 is SGHVS and CDR2 FQNEAQ. V lost 3 bases to trimming and J lost 3 bases; unmatched junction nucleotides: 4. The CDR3 coding sequence is TGTGCCAGCAGCTTCATCAGCGGGAGGGACACCGGGGAGCTGTTTTTT. It translates to CASSFISGRDTGELFF.

This clone was observed once. V is TRBV9 and J is TRBJ1-3, with a weak D call TRBD1 (5 bases). From germline, CDR1 is SGDLS and CDR2 YYNGEE. CDR3 length equals 16 residues. The V end was cut by 0 bases, the J end by 0 bases, with 10 bases between. CDR3 sequence (DNA): TGTGCCAGCAGCGTAGTAGGGGAAAACTCTGGAAACACCATATATTTT. Residues: CASSVVGENSGNTIYF.

J is TRBJ2-3 and V is TRBV28; TRBD1 matches 9 bases. After removal of 5 bases from V and 7 bases from J, the junction contained 7 bases not matched to a gene. The germline V gene encodes CDR1 MDHEN and CDR2 SYDVKM. The CDR3 is 14 amino acids. Written as DNA, the CDR3 is TGTGCCAGCAGTCCAGGACAGGGGTGGAATACGCAGTATTTT. This encodes CASSPGQGWNTQYF.